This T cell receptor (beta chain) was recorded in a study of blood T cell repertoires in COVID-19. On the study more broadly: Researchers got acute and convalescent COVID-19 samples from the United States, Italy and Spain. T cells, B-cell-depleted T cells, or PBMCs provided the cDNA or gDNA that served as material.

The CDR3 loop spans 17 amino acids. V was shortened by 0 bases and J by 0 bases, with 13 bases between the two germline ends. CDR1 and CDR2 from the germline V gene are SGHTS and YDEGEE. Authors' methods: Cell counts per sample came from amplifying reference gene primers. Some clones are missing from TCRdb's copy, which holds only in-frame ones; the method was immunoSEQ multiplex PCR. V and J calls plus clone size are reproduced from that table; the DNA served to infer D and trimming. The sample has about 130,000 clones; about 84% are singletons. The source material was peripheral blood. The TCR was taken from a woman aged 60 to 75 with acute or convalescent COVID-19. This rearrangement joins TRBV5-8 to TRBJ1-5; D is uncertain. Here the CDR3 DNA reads TGTGCCAGCAGCTTGGAGCGGCAGGCCCTTAGCAATCAGCCCCAGCATTTT. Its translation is CASSLERQALSNQPQHF.